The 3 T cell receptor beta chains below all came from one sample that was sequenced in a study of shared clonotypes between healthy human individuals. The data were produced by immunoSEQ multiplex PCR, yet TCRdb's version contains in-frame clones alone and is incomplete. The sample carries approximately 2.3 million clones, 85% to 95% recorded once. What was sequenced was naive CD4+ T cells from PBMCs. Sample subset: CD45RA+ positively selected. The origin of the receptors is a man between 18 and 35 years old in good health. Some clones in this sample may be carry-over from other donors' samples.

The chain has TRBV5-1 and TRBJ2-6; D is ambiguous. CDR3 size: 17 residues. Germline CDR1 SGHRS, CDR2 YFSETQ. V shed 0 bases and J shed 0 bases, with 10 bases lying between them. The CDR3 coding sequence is TGCGCCAGCAGCTTGGTACCTCCCTCCTCTGGGGCCAACGTCCTGACTTTC. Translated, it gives CASSLVPPSSGANVLTF.

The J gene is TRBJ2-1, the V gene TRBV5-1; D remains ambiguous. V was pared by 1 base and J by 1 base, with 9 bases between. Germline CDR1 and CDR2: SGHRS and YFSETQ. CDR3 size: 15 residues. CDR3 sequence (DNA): TGCGCCAGCAGCTTGTCGATCACTTCCTACAATGAGCAGTTCTTC. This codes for CASSLSITSYNEQFF.

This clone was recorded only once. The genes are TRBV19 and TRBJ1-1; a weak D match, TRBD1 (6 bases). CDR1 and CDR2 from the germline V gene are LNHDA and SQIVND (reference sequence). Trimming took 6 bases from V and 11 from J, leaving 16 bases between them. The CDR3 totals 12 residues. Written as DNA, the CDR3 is TGTGCCAGTAGCGAGTTCGAGGGGGTGGCTTTCTTT. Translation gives CASSEFEGVAFF.